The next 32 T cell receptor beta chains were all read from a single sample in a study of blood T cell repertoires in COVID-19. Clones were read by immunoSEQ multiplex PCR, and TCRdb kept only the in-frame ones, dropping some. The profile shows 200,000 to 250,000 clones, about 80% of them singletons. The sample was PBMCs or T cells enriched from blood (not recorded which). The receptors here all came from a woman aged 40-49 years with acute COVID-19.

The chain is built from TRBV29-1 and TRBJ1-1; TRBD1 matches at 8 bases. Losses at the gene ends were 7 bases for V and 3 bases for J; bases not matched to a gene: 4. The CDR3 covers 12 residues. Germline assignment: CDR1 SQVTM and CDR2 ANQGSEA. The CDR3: CSDQQGDTEAFF. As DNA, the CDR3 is TGCAGCGACCAACAGGGGGACACTGAAGCTTTCTTT.

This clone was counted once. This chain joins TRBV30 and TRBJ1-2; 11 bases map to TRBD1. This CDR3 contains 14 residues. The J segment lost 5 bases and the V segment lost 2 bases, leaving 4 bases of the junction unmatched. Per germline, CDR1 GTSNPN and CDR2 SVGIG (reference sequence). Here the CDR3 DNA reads TGTGCCTGGAGTCAGGACAGGGGGCCTTATGGCTACACCTTC. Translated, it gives CAWSQDRGPYGYTF. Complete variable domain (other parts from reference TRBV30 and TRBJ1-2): SQTIHQWPATLVQPVGSPLSLECTVEGTSNPNLYWYRQAAGRGLQLLFYSVGIGQISSEVPQNLSASRPQDRQFILSSKKLLLSDSGFYLCAWSQDRGPYGYTFGSGTRLTVV.

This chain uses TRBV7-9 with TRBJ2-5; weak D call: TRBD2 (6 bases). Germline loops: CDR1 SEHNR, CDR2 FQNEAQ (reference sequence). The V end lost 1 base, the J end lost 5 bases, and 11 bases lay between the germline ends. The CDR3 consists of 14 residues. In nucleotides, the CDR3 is TGTGCCAGCAGCTTAGGTGCGGGGATGGAGACCCAGTACTTC. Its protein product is CASSLGAGMETQYF.

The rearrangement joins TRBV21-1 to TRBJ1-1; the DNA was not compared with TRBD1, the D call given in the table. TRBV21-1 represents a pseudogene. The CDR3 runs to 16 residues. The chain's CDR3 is CASSQPQGEKNTEAFF. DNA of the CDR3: TGTGCCAGCAGCCAACCACAAGGGGAAAAGAACACTGAAGCTTTCTTT.

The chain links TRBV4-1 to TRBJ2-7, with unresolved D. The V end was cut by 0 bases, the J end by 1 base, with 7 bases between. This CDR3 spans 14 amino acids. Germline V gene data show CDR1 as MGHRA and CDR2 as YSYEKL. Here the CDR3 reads CASSQDYSSYEQYF. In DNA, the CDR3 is TGCGCCAGCAGCCAAGATTACAGTTCCTACGAGCAGTACTTC.

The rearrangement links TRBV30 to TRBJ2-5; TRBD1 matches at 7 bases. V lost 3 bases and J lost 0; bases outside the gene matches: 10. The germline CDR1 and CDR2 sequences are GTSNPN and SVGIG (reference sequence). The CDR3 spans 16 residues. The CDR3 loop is CAWSSRDRGDQETQYF. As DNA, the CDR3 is TGTGCCTGGAGCAGCAGGGACAGAGGGGACCAAGAGACCCAGTACTTC.

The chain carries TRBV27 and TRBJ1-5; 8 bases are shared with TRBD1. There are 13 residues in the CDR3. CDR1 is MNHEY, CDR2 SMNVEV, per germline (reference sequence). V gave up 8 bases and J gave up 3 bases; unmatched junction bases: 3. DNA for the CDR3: TGTGCCAGCCCGGGACAGGACAATCAGCCCCAGCATTTT. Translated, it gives CASPGQDNQPQHF.

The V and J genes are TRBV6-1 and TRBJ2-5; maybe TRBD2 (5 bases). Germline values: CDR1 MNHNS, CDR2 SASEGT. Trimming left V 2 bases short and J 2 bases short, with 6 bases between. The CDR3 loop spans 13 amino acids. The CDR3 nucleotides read TGTGCCAGCAGTGAAAGGAGGCAAGAGACCCAGTACTTC. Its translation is CASSERRQETQYF.

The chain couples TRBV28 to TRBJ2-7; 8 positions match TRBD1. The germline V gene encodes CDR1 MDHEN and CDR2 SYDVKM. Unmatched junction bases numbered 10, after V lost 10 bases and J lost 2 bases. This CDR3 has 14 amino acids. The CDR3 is CATSGGGIAYEQYF. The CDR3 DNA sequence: TGTGCCACCTCAGGGGGCGGGATCGCCTACGAGCAGTACTTC.

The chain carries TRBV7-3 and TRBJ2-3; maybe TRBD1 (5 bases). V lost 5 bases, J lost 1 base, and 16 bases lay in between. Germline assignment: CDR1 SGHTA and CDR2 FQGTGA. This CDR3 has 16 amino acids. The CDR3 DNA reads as TGTGCCAGCAGCCCTAGGGGTGCAGGACGCACAGATACGCAGTATTTT. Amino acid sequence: CASSPRGAGRTDTQYF.

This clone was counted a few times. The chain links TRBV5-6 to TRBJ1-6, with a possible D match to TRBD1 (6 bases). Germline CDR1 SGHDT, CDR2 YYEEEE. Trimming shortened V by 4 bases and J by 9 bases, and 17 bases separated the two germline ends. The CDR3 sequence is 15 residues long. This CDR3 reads CASSQTDSGSSPLHF. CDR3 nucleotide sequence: TGTGCCAGCAGCCAGACGGACAGCGGAAGTTCACCCCTCCACTTT.

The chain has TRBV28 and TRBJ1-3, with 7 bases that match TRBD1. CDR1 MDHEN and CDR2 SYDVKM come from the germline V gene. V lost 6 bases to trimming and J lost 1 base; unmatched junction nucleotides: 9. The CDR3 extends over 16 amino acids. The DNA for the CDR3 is TGTGCCAGCAGGAGCCCGACAGGGTTATCTGGAAACACCATATATTTT. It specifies CASRSPTGLSGNTIYF.

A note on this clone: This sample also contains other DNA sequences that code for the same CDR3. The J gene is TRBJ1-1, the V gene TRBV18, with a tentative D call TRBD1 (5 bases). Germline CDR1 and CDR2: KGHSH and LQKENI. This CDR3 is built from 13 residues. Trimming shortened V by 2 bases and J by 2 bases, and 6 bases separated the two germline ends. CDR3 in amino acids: CASSPTGNTEAFF. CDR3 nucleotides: TGTGCCAGCTCACCAACAGGAAACACTGAAGCTTTCTTT.

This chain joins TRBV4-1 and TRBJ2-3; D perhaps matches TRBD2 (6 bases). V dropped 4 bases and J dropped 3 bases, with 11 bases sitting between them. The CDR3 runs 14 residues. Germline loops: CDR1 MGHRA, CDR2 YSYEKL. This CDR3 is CASSPGTSTDTQYF. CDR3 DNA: TGCGCCAGCAGCCCAGGGACTTCGACAGATACGCAGTATTTT.

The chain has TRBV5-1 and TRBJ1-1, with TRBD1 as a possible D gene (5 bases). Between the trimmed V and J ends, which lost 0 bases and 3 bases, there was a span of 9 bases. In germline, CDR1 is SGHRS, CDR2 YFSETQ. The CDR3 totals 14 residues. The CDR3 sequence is CASSLDPGDTEAFF. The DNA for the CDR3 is TGCGCCAGCAGCTTGGATCCGGGGGACACTGAAGCTTTCTTT.

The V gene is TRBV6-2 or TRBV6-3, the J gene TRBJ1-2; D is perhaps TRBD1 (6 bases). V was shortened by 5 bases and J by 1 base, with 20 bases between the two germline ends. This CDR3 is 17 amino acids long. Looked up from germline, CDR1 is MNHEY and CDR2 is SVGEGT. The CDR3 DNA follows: TGTGCCAGCAGTCCGCCTTCCCACAGGGCCCATAACTATGGCTACACCTTC. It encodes CASSPPSHRAHNYGYTF.

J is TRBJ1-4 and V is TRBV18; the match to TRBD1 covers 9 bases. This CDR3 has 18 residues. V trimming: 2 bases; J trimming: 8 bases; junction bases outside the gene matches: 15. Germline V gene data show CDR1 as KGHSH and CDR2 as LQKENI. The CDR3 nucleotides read TGTGCCAGCTCACCATATACCGGGACAGGGCCCTCCGGGGAAAAACTGTTTTTT. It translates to CASSPYTGTGPSGEKLFF.

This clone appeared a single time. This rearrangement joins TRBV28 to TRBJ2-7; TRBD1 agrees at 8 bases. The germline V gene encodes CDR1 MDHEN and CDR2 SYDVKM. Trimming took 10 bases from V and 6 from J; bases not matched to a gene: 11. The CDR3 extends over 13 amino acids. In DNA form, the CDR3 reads TGTGCCACCAGGGGGCCCATTTTAGGCGAGCAGTACTTC. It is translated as CATRGPILGEQYF. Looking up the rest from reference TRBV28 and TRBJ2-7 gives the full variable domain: DVKVTQSSRYLVKRTGEKVFLECVQDMDHENMFWYRQDPGLGLRLIYFSYDVKMKEKGDIPEGYSVSREKKERFSLILESASTNQTSMYLCATRGPILGEQYFGPGTRLTVT.

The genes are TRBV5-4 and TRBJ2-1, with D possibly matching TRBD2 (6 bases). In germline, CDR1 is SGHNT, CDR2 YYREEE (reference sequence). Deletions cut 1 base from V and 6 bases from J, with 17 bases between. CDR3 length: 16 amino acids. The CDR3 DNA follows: TGTGCCAGCAGCTTGCCGGAGGGTAGAAGTTCCAATGAGCAGTTCTTC. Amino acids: CASSLPEGRSSNEQFF. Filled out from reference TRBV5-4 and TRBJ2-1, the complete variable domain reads ETGVTQSPTHLIKTRGQQVTLRCSSQSGHNTVSWYQQALGQGPQFIFQYYREEENGRGNFPPRFSGLQFPNYSSELNVNALELDDSALYLCASSLPEGRSSNEQFFGPGTRLTVL.

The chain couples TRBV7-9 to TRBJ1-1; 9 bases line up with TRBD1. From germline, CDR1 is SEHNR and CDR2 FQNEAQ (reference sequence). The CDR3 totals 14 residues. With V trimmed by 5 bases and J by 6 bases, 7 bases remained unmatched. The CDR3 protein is CASSVTGGVPEAFF. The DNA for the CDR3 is TGTGCCAGCAGCGTGACAGGGGGGGTTCCTGAAGCTTTCTTT.

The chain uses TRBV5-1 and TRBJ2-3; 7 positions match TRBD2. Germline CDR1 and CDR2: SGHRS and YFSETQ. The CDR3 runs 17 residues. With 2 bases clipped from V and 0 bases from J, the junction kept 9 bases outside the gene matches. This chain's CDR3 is CASSFGGLRSSTDTQYF. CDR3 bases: TGCGCCAGCAGCTTTGGGGGACTACGATCTAGCACAGATACGCAGTATTTT.

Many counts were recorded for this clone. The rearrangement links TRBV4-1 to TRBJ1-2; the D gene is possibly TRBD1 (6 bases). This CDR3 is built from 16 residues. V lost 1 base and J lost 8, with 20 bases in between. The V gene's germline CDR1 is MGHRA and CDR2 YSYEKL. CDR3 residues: CASSQAPNGGLEGYTF. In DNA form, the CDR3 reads TGCGCCAGCAGCCAAGCCCCGAACGGGGGGCTGGAGGGCTACACCTTC.

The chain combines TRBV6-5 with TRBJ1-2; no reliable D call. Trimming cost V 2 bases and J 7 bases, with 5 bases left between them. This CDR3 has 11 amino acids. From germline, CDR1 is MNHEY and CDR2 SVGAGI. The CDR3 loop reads CASSYPGGYTF. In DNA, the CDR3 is TGTGCCAGCAGTTACCCGGGTGGCTACACCTTC.

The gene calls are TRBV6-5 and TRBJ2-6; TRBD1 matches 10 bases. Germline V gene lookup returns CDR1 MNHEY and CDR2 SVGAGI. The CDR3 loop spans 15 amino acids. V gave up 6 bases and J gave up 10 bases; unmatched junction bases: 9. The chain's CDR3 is CASSLQTGGINVLTF. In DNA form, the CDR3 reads TGTGCCAGCAGCCTTCAGACAGGGGGCATTAACGTCCTGACTTTC.

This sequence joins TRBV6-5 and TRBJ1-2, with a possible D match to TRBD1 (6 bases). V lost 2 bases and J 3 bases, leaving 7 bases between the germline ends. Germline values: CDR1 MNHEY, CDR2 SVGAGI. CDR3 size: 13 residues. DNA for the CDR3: TGTGCCAGCAGTTACAACAGGGACTATGGCTACACCTTC. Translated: CASSYNRDYGYTF.

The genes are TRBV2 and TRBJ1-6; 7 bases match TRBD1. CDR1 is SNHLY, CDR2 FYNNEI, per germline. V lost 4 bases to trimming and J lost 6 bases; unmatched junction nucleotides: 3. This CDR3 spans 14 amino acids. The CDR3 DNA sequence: TGTGCCAGCAGTGGTGGGACAGCTAATTCACCCCTCCACTTT. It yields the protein CASSGGTANSPLHF.

CDR3: CASTRDRGDQPQHF. The DNA for the CDR3 is TGTGCCAGCACCCGAGACAGGGGAGACCAGCCCCAGCATTTT. The chain employs TRBV5-5 and TRBJ1-5; 8 bases are a match to TRBD1. Trimming removed 6 bases from V and 7 bases from J; junction bases left unmatched: 9. The CDR3 runs 14 residues. Germline-derived CDR1 and CDR2 are SGHKS and YYEKEE (reference sequence).

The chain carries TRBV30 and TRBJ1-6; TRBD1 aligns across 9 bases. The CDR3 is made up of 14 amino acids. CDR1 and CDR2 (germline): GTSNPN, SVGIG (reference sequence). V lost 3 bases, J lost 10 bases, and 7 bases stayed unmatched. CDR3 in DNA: TGTGCCTGGAGGGGGACAGGGAGAGGATCACCCCTCCACTTT. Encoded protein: CAWRGTGRGSPLHF.

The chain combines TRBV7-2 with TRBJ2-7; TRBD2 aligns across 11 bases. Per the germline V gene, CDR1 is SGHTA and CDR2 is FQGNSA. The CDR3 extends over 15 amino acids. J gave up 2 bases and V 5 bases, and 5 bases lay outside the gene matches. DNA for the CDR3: TGTGCCAGCAGCATCGGACTAGCGGGTACCTACGAGCAGTACTTC. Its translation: CASSIGLAGTYEQYF.

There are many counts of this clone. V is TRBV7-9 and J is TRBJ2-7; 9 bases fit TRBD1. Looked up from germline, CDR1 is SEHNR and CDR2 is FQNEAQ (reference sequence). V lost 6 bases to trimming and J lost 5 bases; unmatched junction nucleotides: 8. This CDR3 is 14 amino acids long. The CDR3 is CASRDTGGRNEQYF. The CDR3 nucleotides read TGTGCCAGCAGGGATACAGGGGGCAGGAACGAGCAGTACTTC. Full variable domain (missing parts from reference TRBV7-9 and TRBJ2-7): DTGVSQNPRHKITKRGQNVTFRCDPISEHNRLYWYRQTLGQGPEFLTYFQNEAQLEKSRLLSDRFSAERPKGSFSTLEIQRTEQGDSAMYLCASRDTGGRNEQYFGPGTRLTVT.

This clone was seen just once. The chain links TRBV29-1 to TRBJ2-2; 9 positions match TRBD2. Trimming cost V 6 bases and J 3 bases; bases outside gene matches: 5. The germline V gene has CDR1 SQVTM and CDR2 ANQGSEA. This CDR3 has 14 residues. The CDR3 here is CSVRGGPDTGELFF. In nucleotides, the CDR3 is TGCAGCGTGCGGGGGGGCCCGGACACCGGGGAGCTGTTTTTT.

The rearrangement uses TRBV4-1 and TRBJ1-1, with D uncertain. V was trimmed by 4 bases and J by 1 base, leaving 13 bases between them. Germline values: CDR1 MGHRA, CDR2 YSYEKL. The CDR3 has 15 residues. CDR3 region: CASSLVDGENTEAFF. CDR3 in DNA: TGCGCCAGCAGCCTCGTTGACGGAGAGAACACTGAAGCTTTCTTT.